The sequence of this T cell receptor (beta chain) was determined in a study of T-cell reconstitution after alpha-beta-depleted transplantation in children. The V end was cut by 5 bases, the J end by 3 bases, with 8 bases between. This CDR3 is built from 11 residues. Germline CDR1 reads SQVTM; CDR2 reads ANQGSEA. Whole-study findings and limits: It was reported that alpha-beta T cells came from several hundred expanded graft clones (about two months after transplant). T-cell numbers and diversity, one year after transplant, stemmed largely from T cells that were newly produced. Certain patients had high TCRbeta diversity at day 60, and it came from recipient T cells and thymic progenitors that survived.

To note about this clonotype: Its matching antigen is unknown.

A TCRbeta library incorporating unique molecular identifiers was prepared. TCRdb ran MiXCR on the PCR reads and lists one entry per CDR3 protein. Of about 77,000 distinct CDR3 sequences listed, roughly 20% are singletons. The material was PBMCs, mostly from graft donor cells, obtained 360 days after TCRalphabeta/CD19-depleted stem cell transplant. This rearrangement joins TRBV29-1 to TRBJ2-7; D gene ambiguous. The clonotype comes from a male patient under 10 years old who had a stem cell transplant for acute lymphoblastic leukemia, so the T cells may come from the graft donor. In DNA form, the CDR3 reads TGCAGCGTTCTCCTCAGCTACGAGCAGTACTTC. Protein product: CSVLLSYEQYF.